Given below is one TCR beta chain in context. Its target is unknown. The CDR3 is 14 amino acids. Looked up from germline, CDR1 is SGHRS and CDR2 is YFSETQ. Trimming took 5 bases from V and 4 from J; bases not matched to a gene: 5. The data were obtained in a study of T cell repertoires in cytomegalovirus infection. Across the study: Alongside well-studied HLA-B-restricted CMV epitopes, recently identified HLA-C-restricted CMV epitopes were also used. Public signatures in TCR beta pointed to CMV infection and matching HLA type. The study, taken as a whole, reports: Clonotype analysis showed dominance of the ex vivo response by HLA-C-restricted CMV-specific TCR beta clonotypes. Accumulated public TCR beta family frequency recognized individuals carrying CMV together with the relevant HLA.

TCRdb fed the reads into MiXCR, producing one record per CDR3 protein. This sample yields about 830,000 distinct CDR3 sequences, of which about 31% are seen a single time; roughly an eighth belongs to the top ten. The sequencing here drew on cultured CD8+ T cells from PBMCs, taken from culture after CMV antigen stimulation. This TCR was sampled from a human donor in good health (CMV status not recorded). Some clones in this sample may be carry-over from other donors' samples. The chain couples TRBV5-1 to TRBJ2-1; 8 positions agree with TRBD1. CDR3 region: CASRKGQGYNEQFF. The CDR3 DNA reads TGCGCCAGCAGGAAAGGACAGGGTTACAATGAGCAGTTCTTC.